There are many counts of the clone carrying this T cell receptor beta chain. Looked up from germline, CDR1 is SEHNR and CDR2 is FQNEAQ (reference sequence). With 7 bases removed from V and 1 base from J, the gap between germline ends came to 10 bases. This CDR3 contains 13 residues. TCRdb re-derived calls from the reads in MiXCR, one entry per CDR3 protein. The profile covers approximately 15,000 distinct CDR3 sequences, with roughly 20% appearing a single time and under 7% taken by the ten largest. The entry originates in a study of liver allograft versus peripheral blood T cells. Overall study: In transplanted livers, T cell receptor repertoires were compared with those found in the recipients' peripheral blood.

The sequence was obtained from a human patient who had a liver transplant. Part of the T cells may come from the graft donor. The chain joins TRBV7-9 to TRBJ1-1; D gene ambiguous. The CDR3 DNA reads as TGTGCCAGCACCTTGCTAGGGAACACTGAAGCTTTCTTT. Encoded protein: CASTLLGNTEAFF.